Below, 29 T cell receptor beta chains from the same sample are listed, as sequenced in a study of T cells in Graves' hyperthyroidism and ophthalmopathy (dated by TCRdb to the late 2010s). Libraries were prepared through multiplex PCR. Data came from an Illumina HiSeq 2000. The TCR beta CDR3 regions were amplified from RNA transcripts. A first-round RT-PCR of the TCR CDR3 used the HTBI primer set with the Qiagen OneStep RT-PCR kit. In TCRdb, the public reads were trimmed at Q25 with fastp and aligned with MiXCR, with productive beta chains retained. Each CDR3 protein gets just one entry, which takes the most common genes and DNA from the rows behind it. The sample table holds around 490,000 distinct CDR3 sequences, of which approximately 20% were seen once. The ten largest clonotypes hold about 45% of the sample. Sequenced: blood. The origin of the receptors is a man aged 40-50 years with Graves' ophthalmopathy.

This clonotype was recorded once. The chain links TRBV19 to TRBJ2-2; 8 nucleotides match TRBD2. Germline V gene lookup returns CDR1 LNHDA and CDR2 SQIVND (reference sequence). Losses at the gene ends were 6 bases for V and 2 bases for J; bases not matched to a gene: 8. The CDR3 extends over 16 amino acids. For the CDR3, the DNA is TGTGCCAGTAGGCTTCGTAGCGGGATCAACACCGGGGAGCTGTTTTTT. Translated: CASRLRSGINTGELFF.

This clonotype was picked up many times. The chain has TRBV7-6 and TRBJ2-2, with TRBD2 as a possible D gene (6 bases). CDR3 length: 14 amino acids. Germline-derived CDR1 and CDR2 are SGHVS and FNYEAQ. Trimming cost V 1 base and J 5 bases, with 8 bases left between them. Written as DNA, the CDR3 is TGTGCCAGCAGCTTAGGGACTACTACCGGGGAGCTGTTTTTT. Translation gives CASSLGTTTGELFF.

This clonotype showed up just a few times. The chain carries TRBV2 and TRBJ1-5, with D perhaps matching TRBD1 (5 bases). The CDR3 consists of 15 residues. Trimming pared 7 bases from V and 2 bases from J, leaving 15 bases between. Germline V gene data show CDR1 as SNHLY and CDR2 as FYNNEI. In DNA, the CDR3 is TGTGCCAGCACCATGGGGGGGTCGGGCAATCAGCCCCAGCATTTT. Translating gives CASTMGGSGNQPQHF.

V gene TRBV19 combines with J gene TRBJ1-5, with D perhaps TRBD1 (5 bases). This CDR3 is built from 15 residues. Germline V gene lookup returns CDR1 LNHDA and CDR2 SQIVND (reference sequence). Deletions cut 8 bases from V and 7 bases from J, with 21 bases between. This CDR3 is CASLPAGKEGQPQHF. CDR3 DNA sequence: TGTGCCAGTCTCCCGGCAGGGAAAGAAGGACAGCCCCAGCATTTT.

The table lists this clonotype with a few counts. V and J are TRBV5-1 and TRBJ2-1; TRBD2 aligns across 10 bases. The J segment lost 8 bases and the V segment lost 4 bases, leaving 0 bases of the junction unmatched. Germline V CDR1 and CDR2: SGHRS, YFSETQ. There are 12 residues in the CDR3. In DNA form, the CDR3 reads TGCGCCAGCAGCCTAGCGGGGGATGAGCAGTTCTTC. Translation: CASSLAGDEQFF.

This clonotype was seen at least ten times. The rearrangement uses TRBV27 and TRBJ2-5; no firm D call. The germline V gene has CDR1 MNHEY and CDR2 SMNVEV (reference sequence). Trimming took off 6 bases at V and 2 bases at J, with 16 bases between the two ends. There are 15 residues in the CDR3. CDR3 residues: CASSRRVVGQETQYF. The CDR3 DNA follows: TGTGCCAGCAGCCGAAGGGTGGTAGGACAAGAGACCCAGTACTTC.

This clonotype was counted at least ten times. Sequence at one end of the junction differs from germline and may be a read error. The chain joins TRBV5-1 to TRBJ1-1, with D possibly being TRBD1 (5 bases). The CDR3 length is 13 residues. Germline CDR1 is SGHRS and CDR2 is YFSETQ. The CDR3 protein is CASSLAGSPEAFF. CDR3 bases: TGTGCCAGCAGCTTAGCAGGGAGCCCTGAAGCTTTCTTT.

This sequence joins TRBV27 and TRBJ1-3; maybe TRBD1 (5 bases). Germline V CDR1 and CDR2: MNHEY, SMNVEV (reference sequence). This CDR3 has 16 amino acids. The V gene lost 3 bases and the J gene lost 1 base, with 13 bases spanning the gap. The chain's CDR3 is CASSFTGTGSGNTIYF. As DNA, the CDR3 is TGTGCCAGCAGTTTCACCGGGACGGGTTCTGGAAACACCATATATTTT.

The genes are TRBV24-1 and TRBJ2-5; D unresolved. V shed 4 bases and J shed 5 bases, with 10 bases lying between them. Germline V gene sequence: CDR1 KGHDR, CDR2 SFDVKD. This CDR3 contains 13 residues. CDR3 sequence reads: CATSEGSRETQYF. CDR3 nucleotides: TGTGCCACCAGTGAGGGCAGCAGGGAGACCCAGTACTTC.

This clonotype showed up just a few times. V and J are TRBV11-2 and TRBJ1-2, with 12 nucleotides matching TRBD1. CDR1 is SGHAT and CDR2 is FQNNGV in the germline V gene. The CDR3 loop spans 17 amino acids. V dropped 1 base and J dropped 6; count of bases not matched to a gene: 9. The DNA of the CDR3 is TGTGCCAGCAGCTTAGGAGGCCTGGGACAGGGGGCCGATGGCTACACCTTC. It yields the protein CASSLGGLGQGADGYTF.

This clonotype came up many times. This rearrangement joins TRBV20-1 to TRBJ2-5; D gene uncertain. The V end lost 2 bases, the J end lost 4 bases, and 11 bases lay between the germline ends. The CDR3 loop spans 13 amino acids. In germline, CDR1 is DFQATT, CDR2 SNEGSKA (reference sequence). The DNA of the CDR3 is TGCAGTGCTAGATATAACGGGTTAGAGACCCAGTACTTC. Translated: CSARYNGLETQYF.

This clonotype was picked up a small number of times. DNA of the CDR3: TGTGCCAGCAGCGTCGACACCCCTGGAGAGACCCAGTACTTC. Encoded protein: CASSVDTPGETQYF. The rearrangement joins TRBV9 to TRBJ2-5; D is ambiguous. The CDR3 totals 14 residues. The germline V and J ends were trimmed by 2 bases and 4 bases, with 12 bases remaining between them. The germline gives CDR1 SGDLS, CDR2 YYNGEE.

The chain couples TRBV27 to TRBJ2-1; no definite D call. CDR1 and CDR2 (germline): MNHEY, SMNVEV (reference sequence). V dropped 3 bases and J dropped 6 bases, with 9 bases sitting between them. This CDR3 is 13 amino acids long. The CDR3 coding sequence is TGTGCCAGCAGTTTGACCCCCCGCAATGAGCAGTTCTTC. It is translated as CASSLTPRNEQFF.

A note on this clonotype: One base away lies a much larger clone, so this may be a sequencing read error. The chain couples TRBV2 to TRBJ2-3, with D unclear. CDR3 size: 13 residues. Germline V gene sequence: CDR1 SNHLY, CDR2 FYNNEI. The CDR3 loop reads CASLPLPTDAQYF. The CDR3 bases are TGTGCCAGCCTTCCACTCCCCACAGATGCGCAGTATTTT.

The chain is built from TRBV29-1 and TRBJ1-4; no clear D. Germline lookup yields CDR1 SQVTM and CDR2 ANQGSEA. CDR3 length: 13 amino acids. The V end was cut by 3 bases, the J end by 7 bases, with 12 bases between. CDR3 DNA: TGCAGCGTTGACGGAGGGAGAGGTGAAAAACTGTTTTTT. Encoded protein: CSVDGGRGEKLFF.

The genes are TRBV12-3 or TRBV12-4 and TRBJ2-2; D is ambiguous. The CDR3 has 15 residues. Trimming pared 5 bases from V and 4 bases from J, leaving 14 bases between. CDR3 sequence: CASSASWSTTGELFF. CDR3 coding DNA: TGTGCCAGCAGTGCCTCTTGGAGTACCACCGGGGAGCTGTTTTTT.

The CDR3 loop reads CASSQSGGVYQETQYF. The DNA for the CDR3 is TGTGCCAGCAGCCAGAGCGGGGGAGTGTACCAAGAGACCCAGTACTTC. The chain is built from TRBV3-1 and TRBJ2-5; the match to TRBD2 covers 8 bases. Germline CDR1 LGHDT, CDR2 YNNKEL (reference sequence). The length of the CDR3 is 16 residues. J gave up 0 bases and V 3 bases, and 6 bases lay outside the gene matches.

The CDR3 DNA reads TGTGCCAGCAGCTTAAACCCGGGACAGGCCTACGAGCAGTACTTC. This sequence encodes CASSLNPGQAYEQYF. The chain links TRBV7-2 to TRBJ2-7, with 8 bases that match TRBD1. The CDR3 consists of 15 residues. Germline assignment: CDR1 SGHTA and CDR2 FQGNSA. The V and J ends lost 2 bases and 2 bases, in that order; junction bases with no gene match: 5.

This clonotype has at least ten counts. V usage is TRBV20-1 and J usage is TRBJ2-5; 7 bases are a match to TRBD2. CDR1 is DFQATT and CDR2 is SNEGSKA in the germline V gene (reference sequence). Trimming removed 4 bases from V and 2 bases from J; junction bases left unmatched: 7. The CDR3 consists of 14 residues. The CDR3 region is CSATTGLLQETQYF. The CDR3, as DNA: TGCAGTGCTACAACGGGACTATTGCAAGAGACCCAGTACTTC.

The chain uses TRBV2 and TRBJ2-3; TRBD2 agrees at 9 bases. Germline V CDR1 and CDR2: SNHLY, FYNNEI. The CDR3 length is 15 residues. The J segment lost 6 bases and the V segment lost 2 bases, leaving 6 bases of the junction unmatched. The CDR3 loop reads CASSERAGGPDTQYF. In nucleotides, the CDR3 is TGTGCCAGCAGTGAAAGGGCGGGAGGGCCGGATACGCAGTATTTT.

This clonotype was counted ten times or more. The chain couples TRBV12-3 or TRBV12-4 to TRBJ2-4, with 9 bases that match TRBD2. V lost 3 bases and J lost 8; bases outside the gene matches: 5. This CDR3 spans 14 amino acids. CDR3 sequence reads: CASSFSGRRDIQYF. The CDR3 nucleotides read TGTGCCAGCAGTTTCAGCGGGAGGCGGGACATTCAGTACTTC.

This clonotype occurred many times. Here the CDR3 reads CASSLNLYYGYTF. The CDR3 nucleotides read TGTGCCAGCAGTTTAAACTTATACTATGGCTACACCTTC. The chain joins TRBV12-3 or TRBV12-4 to TRBJ1-2; the D is unclear. Trimming cost V 2 bases and J 3 bases, with 7 bases left between them. The CDR3 length is 13 residues.

The table lists this clonotype with many counts. The chain has TRBV11-2 and TRBJ2-1; TRBD1 matches at 9 bases. Per the germline V gene, CDR1 is SGHAT and CDR2 is FQNNGV. After removal of 5 bases from V and 4 bases from J, the junction contained 6 bases not matched to a gene. CDR3 length: 15 amino acids. The CDR3 DNA follows: TGTGCCAGCAGCCTAAACAGGGGGCGATACAATGAGCAGTTCTTC. Its protein product is CASSLNRGRYNEQFF.

The gene calls are TRBV7-9 and TRBJ2-3, with D unresolved. Trimming took 3 bases from V and 0 from J, leaving 7 bases between them. There are 14 residues in the CDR3. Germline assignment: CDR1 SEHNR and CDR2 FQNEAQ (reference sequence). In nucleotides, the CDR3 is TGTGCCAGCAGCTTTCAGACTAGCACAGATACGCAGTATTTT. Its translation is CASSFQTSTDTQYF. The full variable domain, completed using reference TRBV7-9 and TRBJ2-3, is DTGVSQNPRHKITKRGQNVTFRCDPISEHNRLYWYRQTLGQGPEFLTYFQNEAQLEKSRLLSDRFSAERPKGSFSTLEIQRTEQGDSAMYLCASSFQTSTDTQYFGPGTRLTVL.

In this sample, this clonotype turned up many times. V and J are TRBV18 and TRBJ2-5, with a possible D match to TRBD1 (6 bases). This CDR3 is built from 14 residues. CDR1 KGHSH and CDR2 LQKENI come from the germline V gene. V dropped 2 bases and J dropped 9 bases, with 16 bases sitting between them. CDR3 nucleotides: TGTGCCAGCTCACCAGGACAGACGATCAAAGCCCAGTACTTC. Translation gives CASSPGQTIKAQYF.

This clonotype was detected only a few times. The chain combines TRBV5-1 with TRBJ1-1; unclear D gene. Trimming pared 3 bases from V and 0 bases from J, leaving 12 bases between. Germline V gives CDR1 SGHRS, CDR2 YFSETQ. This CDR3 is 15 amino acids long. CDR3 in amino acids: CASSSTPDMNTEAFF. As DNA, the CDR3 is TGCGCCAGCAGCTCGACACCGGATATGAACACTGAAGCTTTCTTT.

This clonotype was recorded a few times. This chain links TRBV10-3 with TRBJ1-2; 7 bases agree with TRBD1. The CDR3 length is 14 residues. The trim removed 3 bases at V and 5 bases at J, leaving 6 bases unmatched. CDR1 is ENHRY and CDR2 is SYGVKD in the germline V gene. CDR3 nucleotides: TGTGCCATCAGTGACCCCAGGGGGTCTTATGGCTACACCTTC. Translation: CAISDPRGSYGYTF.

This clonotype was counted ten times or more. The rearrangement uses TRBV6-2 or TRBV6-3 and TRBJ2-1, with D perhaps matching TRBD1 (6 bases). The CDR3 consists of 13 residues. With 6 bases removed from V and 3 bases from J, the gap between germline ends came to 9 bases. Germline V CDR1 and CDR2: MNHEY, SVGEGT. CDR3 nucleotide sequence: TGTGCCAGCAGAGGACAGATCTACAATGAGCAGTTCTTC. Protein sequence: CASRGQIYNEQFF.

This clonotype turned up a few times. The V call is TRBV6-6, the J call TRBJ1-1; no definite D call. The CDR3 is 14 amino acids. Trimming took 2 bases from V and 4 from J, leaving 11 bases between them. Germline V gene lookup returns CDR1 MNHNY and CDR2 SVGAGI (reference sequence). The CDR3 loop reads CASSYPSLGTEAFF. The DNA for the CDR3 is TGTGCCAGCAGTTACCCCTCGTTGGGCACTGAAGCTTTCTTT.